This note documents a single T cell receptor beta chain sequence. This record comes from a study of control samples from healthy donors and cancer patients. The repertoire was sequenced with immunoSEQ multiplex PCR; TCRdb's copy has only in-frame clones and lacks some. The sample holds about 57,000 clones, approximately 90% seen once. V was pared by 4 bases and J by 4 bases, with 15 bases between. CDR3 length equals 14 residues. CDR1 is SGDLS and CDR2 is YYNGEE in the germline V gene. The gene calls are TRBV9 and TRBJ2-7; perhaps TRBD1 as D (5 bases). The material sequenced was PBMCs. This TCR came from a young man with colorectal cancer. This CDR3 reads CASSPSVREYEQYF. DNA of the CDR3: TGTGCCAGCAGCCCTAGTGTCAGGGAATACGAGCAGTACTTC. The full variable domain, with the rest looked up from reference TRBV9 and TRBJ2-7, is DSGVTQTPKHLITATGQRVTLRCSPRSGDLSVYWYQQSLDQGLQFLIQYYNGEERAKGNILERFSAQQFPDLHSELNLSSLELGDSALYFCASSPSVREYEQYFGPGTRLTVT.